This TCR beta chain was sequenced for a study of technical replicates of blood from four donors. The method was immunoSEQ multiplex PCR; TCRdb's version includes in-frame clones alone and lacks a portion of them. The sample holds approximately 88,000 clones, around 94% seen once. V lost 5 bases and J lost 8; bases outside the gene matches: 2. Germline V lookup: CDR1 MGHDK, CDR2 SYGVNS. This CDR3 region has 12 residues. The chain recombines TRBV25-1 with TRBJ2-1; 8 positions match TRBD1. The receptor comes from a human donor in good health. The material sequenced was T cells isolated from PBMCs. The CDR3 here is CASSYRGDEQFF. Written as DNA, the CDR3 is TGTGCCAGCAGTTACAGGGGGGATGAGCAGTTCTTC.